Below, 23 T cell receptor beta chains from the same sample are listed, as sequenced in a study of blood T cell repertoires in COVID-19. Assay used: immunoSEQ multiplex PCR; TCRdb lists only in-frame clones, some missing. Altogether 400,000 to 450,000 clones are present, about 90% being singletons, with the ten largest covering 0.6%. Sequenced material: PBMCs or T cells enriched from blood (not recorded which). These receptors were obtained from a man aged 18 to 29 who had recovered from COVID-19.

The chain couples TRBV21-1 to TRBJ2-6; the table's D call, TRBD1, has no DNA check behind it. TRBV21-1 is flagged as a pseudogene. The CDR3 covers 18 residues. The CDR3: CASSEQGSRKSGANVLTF. CDR3 DNA sequence: TGTGCCAGCAGCGAACAGGGGTCGAGAAAATCTGGGGCCAACGTCCTGACTTTC.

In the case of this clone: Other nucleotide sequences from this sample produce the same CDR3. The DNA of the CDR3 is TGTGCCAGCAGCCAAGGGACAGCCTACGAGCAGTACTTC. Amino acid sequence: CASSQGTAYEQYF. The chain couples TRBV14 to TRBJ2-7; tentatively, D is TRBD1 (6 bases). The CDR3 has 13 residues. V gave up 1 base and J gave up 2 bases, with 6 bases separating them. Germline-derived CDR1 and CDR2 are SGHDN and FVKESK.

The V and J genes are TRBV3-1 (or the pseudogene TRBV3-2) and TRBJ2-3; D perhaps matches TRBD2 (5 bases). Per the germline V gene, CDR1 is LGHDT and CDR2 is YNNKEL (reference sequence). Trimming removed 3 bases at V and 4 bases at J, with 5 bases between. CDR3 length: 12 amino acids. The CDR3 spells CASSQDSDTQYF. CDR3 DNA sequence: TGTGCCAGCAGCCAGGACTCAGATACGCAGTATTTT.

The chain is built from TRBV7-9 and TRBJ1-4, with D possibly TRBD1 on 5 matching bases. Germline V gives CDR1 SEHNR, CDR2 FQNEAQ (reference sequence). The CDR3 runs to 14 residues. V lost 5 bases, J lost 8 bases, and 15 bases lay in between. CDR3 sequence reads: CASSPDGGVEKLFF. The DNA of the CDR3 is TGTGCCAGCAGCCCGGACGGGGGAGTCGAAAAACTGTTTTTT.

This chain uses TRBV3-1 (or the pseudogene TRBV3-2) with TRBJ1-1, with 7 bases aligning to TRBD1. V was pared by 0 bases and J by 4 bases, with 5 bases of the junction left unmatched. The germline gives CDR1 LGHDT, CDR2 YNNKEL (reference sequence). The CDR3 is made up of 15 amino acids. Written as DNA, the CDR3 is TGTGCCAGCAGCCAAGAGCTTAGACAGGGCACTGAAGCTTTCTTT. It encodes CASSQELRQGTEAFF.

With respect to this clone: The junction and the germline gene differ at one end; a read error may be behind it. For the CDR3, the DNA is TGTGCCATGAGTGAGTTGGGGGCGAACACTGAAGCTTTCTTT. Translation gives CAMSELGANTEAFF. The rearrangement uses TRBV10-3 and TRBJ1-1; possibly TRBD1 for D (6 bases). The CDR3 consists of 14 residues. CDR1 and CDR2 from the germline V gene are ENHRY and SYGVKD.

This clone showed up just once. This sequence joins TRBV2 and TRBJ1-6; D unresolved. Between the trimmed V and J ends, which lost 2 bases and 0 bases, there was a span of 8 bases. The CDR3 loop spans 16 amino acids. The germline gives CDR1 SNHLY, CDR2 FYNNEI. This CDR3 is CASSELGSSYNSPLHF. CDR3 DNA: TGTGCCAGCAGTGAACTAGGGAGCTCCTATAATTCACCCCTCCACTTT. The full variable domain, in which reference TRBV2 and TRBJ1-6 provide the parts outside the CDR3, is EPEVTQTPSHQVTQMGQEVILRCVPISNHLYFYWYRQILGQKVEFLVSFYNNEISEKSEIFDDQFSVERPDGSNFTLKIRSTKLEDSAMYFCASSELGSSYNSPLHFGNGTRLTVT.

The CDR3 DNA sequence: TGTGCCAGCAGCAAAGCGAAAAAGGCGGGGGGCCCCTCATACCAAGAGACCCAGTACTTC. It specifies CASSKAKKAGGPSYQETQYF. V is TRBV21-1 and J is TRBJ2-5; TRBD2 reflects the table's D call only, with no check against the DNA. TRBV21-1 is designated a pseudogene. The CDR3 totals 20 residues.

The genes are TRBV7-3 and TRBJ2-7, with 12 positions matching TRBD2. The CDR3 runs to 17 residues. The junction had 11 bases not matched to a gene; V was cut back by 5 bases and J by 3 bases. Looked up from germline, CDR1 is SGHTA and CDR2 is FQGTGA. The CDR3 DNA sequence: TGTGCCAGCAGCCATCTTTCTAGCGGGGGGGCGATCTACGAGCAGTACTTC. Translating gives CASSHLSSGGAIYEQYF. Looking up the rest from reference TRBV7-3 and TRBJ2-7 gives the full variable domain: GAGVSQTPSNKVTEKGKYVELRCDPISGHTALYWYRQSLGQGPEFLIYFQGTGAADDSGLPNDRFFAVRPEGSVSTLKIQRTERGDSAVYLCASSHLSSGGAIYEQYFGPGTRLTVT.

The chain couples TRBV19 to TRBJ1-2; 8 bases fit TRBD1. The germline V gene encodes CDR1 LNHDA and CDR2 SQIVND (reference sequence). V shed 9 bases and J 4 bases; nucleotides not matched to a gene: 7. The CDR3 contains 13 residues. The CDR3 DNA follows: TGTGCCAGCCGGACAGGGCTACGCTATGGCTACACCTTC. This codes for CASRTGLRYGYTF. The entire variable domain, with the rest obtained from reference TRBV19 and TRBJ1-2, is as follows: DGGITQSPKYLFRKEGQNVTLSCEQNLNHDAMYWYRQDPGQGLRLIYYSQIVNDFQKGDIAEGYSVSREKKESFPLTVTSAQKNPTAFYLCASRTGLRYGYTFGSGTRLTVV.

This clone showed up just a few times. The chain couples TRBV7-3 to TRBJ1-5, with D unresolved. Germline-derived CDR1 and CDR2 are SGHTA and FQGTGA. V was clipped by 5 bases and J by 5 bases, with 10 bases between them. The CDR3 covers 13 residues. This CDR3 is CASSPDIDQPQHF. CDR3 DNA sequence: TGTGCCAGCAGCCCCGACATCGATCAGCCCCAGCATTTT.

This clone is a singleton in its sample. The chain employs TRBV6-4 and TRBJ2-1, with 8 bases matching TRBD1. The germline gives CDR1 MRHNA, CDR2 SNTAGT. The CDR3 contains 14 residues. The V gene end was trimmed by 6 bases and the J gene end by 8 bases; junction bases not matched to a gene: 9. The CDR3 DNA sequence: TGTGCCAGCAGCCGGGACAGGAGGGGGTATGAGCAGTTCTTC. Translated: CASSRDRRGYEQFF.

The J gene is TRBJ2-7, the V gene TRBV6-5; 8 bases align to TRBD1. Trimming cost V 6 bases and J 10 bases; bases outside gene matches: 14. Germline V gene lookup returns CDR1 MNHEY and CDR2 SVGAGI. This CDR3 comprises 14 residues. CDR3 sequence: CASSTSRGRTSQYF. Written as DNA, the CDR3 is TGTGCCAGCAGCACGAGCAGGGGGCGAACCTCTCAGTACTTC.

The V call is TRBV28, the J call TRBJ2-5; maybe TRBD2 (5 bases). The V end was cut by 5 bases, the J end by 5 bases, with 15 bases between. CDR3 length equals 14 residues. Germline loops: CDR1 MDHEN, CDR2 SYDVKM. CDR3 nucleotides: TGTGCCAGCAGTCCGACCCGGGAAGACGAGACCCAGTACTTC. It encodes CASSPTREDETQYF.

The rearrangement joins TRBV5-5 to TRBJ2-4; no firm D call. The CDR3 loop spans 11 amino acids. V was trimmed by 0 bases and J by 8 bases, leaving 3 bases between them. Germline lookup yields CDR1 SGHKS and CDR2 YYEKEE (reference sequence). The chain's CDR3 is CASSLDYIQYF. The CDR3 DNA reads TGTGCCAGCAGCTTGGACTACATTCAGTACTTC.

The gene calls are TRBV11-2 and TRBJ2-7, with TRBD2 matching over 13 bases. Germline CDR1 reads SGHAT; CDR2 reads FQNNGV. The CDR3 has 15 residues. Trimming cost V 5 bases and J 2 bases; bases outside gene matches: 3. The CDR3 region is CASSPGTSGAYEQYF. The CDR3 coding sequence is TGTGCCAGCAGCCCCGGGACTAGCGGGGCCTACGAGCAGTACTTC.

The chain employs TRBV15 and TRBJ1-5, with 7 nucleotides matching TRBD1. Germline CDR1 LNHNV, CDR2 YYDKDF (reference sequence). The CDR3 covers 17 residues. Unmatched junction bases numbered 7, after V lost 0 bases and J lost 2 bases. The CDR3 sequence is CATSRDWQGGGNQPQHF. DNA for the CDR3: TGTGCCACCAGCAGAGATTGGCAGGGGGGAGGCAATCAGCCCCAGCATTTT.

The chain recombines TRBV11-3 with TRBJ1-4; 10 bases match TRBD1. CDR1 is SGHNT, CDR2 YENEEA, per germline. V lost 6 bases, J lost 0 bases, and 13 bases stayed unmatched. CDR3 size: 19 residues. Here the CDR3 DNA reads TGTGCCAGCAGTATTCCGGGACAGGGGACGACTGCAACTAATGAAAAACTGTTTTTT. Amino acids: CASSIPGQGTTATNEKLFF.

The V gene is TRBV28, the J gene TRBJ2-7, with 7 bases identical to TRBD2. The germline V gene has CDR1 MDHEN and CDR2 SYDVKM. This CDR3 is built from 16 residues. V shed 6 bases and J 4 bases; nucleotides not matched to a gene: 15. The chain's CDR3 is CASRPLRGLTEYEQYF. The CDR3 DNA follows: TGTGCCAGCAGACCTCTCCGGGGACTAACAGAATACGAGCAGTACTTC.

This clone was picked up one time. The chain is built from TRBV5-5 and TRBJ2-5; TRBD1 matches 9 bases. Germline CDR1 and CDR2: SGHKS and YYEKEE (reference sequence). The CDR3 is 14 amino acids. The V gene end was trimmed by 4 bases and the J gene end by 4 bases; junction bases not matched to a gene: 5. The CDR3 DNA reads as TGTGCCAGCAGCCGGACAGGGGTCGTAGAGACCCAGTACTTC. It specifies CASSRTGVVETQYF.

This clone was recorded once. The chain joins TRBV6-2 or TRBV6-3 to TRBJ1-5; D unclear. This CDR3 is built from 13 residues. V lost 5 bases and J lost 4, with 9 bases in between. From germline, CDR1 is MNHEY and CDR2 SVGEGT. The CDR3 is CASSTQANQPQHF. CDR3 DNA: TGTGCCAGCAGTACTCAGGCTAATCAGCCCCAGCATTTT.

The chain couples TRBV4-1 to TRBJ1-3; 9 positions match TRBD1. This CDR3 contains 18 residues. After removal of 2 bases from V and 2 bases from J, the junction contained 10 bases not matched to a gene. Germline CDR1 MGHRA, CDR2 YSYEKL. The chain's CDR3 is CASSQNAGQGDPGNTIYF. CDR3 in DNA: TGCGCCAGCAGCCAAAACGCGGGACAGGGAGACCCTGGAAACACCATATATTTT.

The J gene is TRBJ2-7, the V gene TRBV2, with 8 bases lining up with TRBD2. The germline CDR1 and CDR2 sequences are SNHLY and FYNNEI. V was pared by 3 bases and J by 3 bases, with 7 bases of the junction left unmatched. The CDR3 is 15 amino acids. The CDR3 DNA reads as TGTGCCAGCAGTGACCTAGCGGGCGAATTCTACGAGCAGTACTTC. Amino acids: CASSDLAGEFYEQYF. The full variable domain, its missing parts supplied by reference TRBV2 and TRBJ2-7, is EPEVTQTPSHQVTQMGQEVILRCVPISNHLYFYWYRQILGQKVEFLVSFYNNEISEKSEIFDDQFSVERPDGSNFTLKIRSTKLEDSAMYFCASSDLAGEFYEQYFGPGTRLTVT.